A selection of T cell receptor beta chains follows, all from one sample in a study of tumor-infiltrating lymphocytes in primary liver carcinoma. Via MiXCR, TCRdb re-called the multiplex PCR reads, giving one row per CDR3 protein. This repertoire shows roughly 32,000 distinct CDR3 sequences, less than 85% found once; its top ten account for around 17%. Sequenced material: liver tumor tissue from sampling region 4. These receptor sequences come from a man aged 40-55 years with primary liver carcinoma and hepatitis B virus infection. Each CDR3 is given with its conserved first and last residue. A D gene is named only where the DNA matches it firmly. Not all rows give a size; the values are once, few, many and, for expanded clones, a class.

j_call,clone_size,d_call,v_call,cdr3_aa
TRBJ2-7,-,TRBD1,TRBV30,CATSGQPPYEQYF
TRBJ1-1,once,-,TRBV28,CAGERTGLGTGAFF
TRBJ2-3,many,-,TRBV2,CASSEGLPGLHTDTQYF
TRBJ1-2,-,-,TRBV29-1,CSVGQGWGVGYGYTF
TRBJ1-2,-,-,TRBV10-2,CASSFLKDYGHTF
TRBJ2-3,-,-,TRBV29-1,CSRERSGTDTQYF
TRBJ1-5,-,TRBD1,TRBV28,CTSSPPGQGNKPQHF
TRBJ2-2,many,-,TRBV14,CASSQFAGLATGGLFF
TRBJ1-1,-,TRBD1,TRBV6-5,CACSRTGGTEAFF
TRBJ2-7,large,-,TRBV29-1,CSAGWGNHEQYF
TRBJ2-7,-,-,TRBV28,CASSFQENSYEQYF
TRBJ1-2,-,-,TRBV28,CASSLVGAYDYTF
TRBJ2-7,-,-,TRBV11-1,CASNLSRDSSYEQYF
TRBJ2-5,-,TRBD1,TRBV28,CASAPDRVVETLYF
TRBJ2-5,once,-,TRBV5-6,CSSSLEANQETQYF
TRBJ1-6,-,TRBD1,TRBV4-3,CVSGSWDRGRNSPLHF
TRBJ2-3,once,-,TRBV12-3/TRBV12-4,CAISLLARRDTQYF
TRBJ2-1,-,-,TRBV11-3,CVSSLNANEHFF
TRBJ2-7,-,TRBD2,TRBV5-1,CPSSLAGAGGLYEQYF
TRBJ2-2,few,TRBD2,TRBV5-1,CASSFETSGGNAGELFF
TRBJ2-1,medium-sized,-,TRBV29-1,CSARRNEQFF
TRBJ1-1,-,-,TRBV29-1,CSVRLGATEAFF
TRBJ1-2,-,-,TRBV29-1,CSASRGSENGYTF
TRBJ2-7,-,-,TRBV11-2,CASSLRWTRENGQYF
TRBJ1-6,-,-,TRBV11-1,CANSRTLVLPIHF
TRBJ2-1,-,-,TRBV13,CASSLNDERSF
TRBJ2-1,-,-,TRBV14,CASSAVEGWVNCEQFF
TRBJ2-6,-,-,TRBV29-1,CSVDALPDSGANVLNF
TRBJ2-2,once,-,TRBV12-3/TRBV12-4,CARSQSCRELFF
TRBJ2-1,-,TRBD1,TRBV4-2,CASSHTGGQGNNRQFF
TRBJ1-1,-,-,TRBV5-1,CASSLTGLQLSNTESFF
TRBJ1-2,-,-,TRBV5-6,CAGSSGKSGYTF
TRBJ2-1,-,-,TRBV30,CVWTGTVYNEQFF
TRBJ2-5,few,-,TRBV12-3/TRBV12-4,CASSIQGCETQYF
TRBJ2-2,-,-,TRBV11-2,CASSSSLARELFF
TRBJ1-6,-,-,TRBV28,CTSNISPRHDNSPLHF
TRBJ2-1,-,-,TRBV4-2,CGSSHDWTTGGEQFF
TRBJ1-5,-,-,TRBV7-8,CASSLTSQPQHF
TRBJ2-5,-,TRBD2,TRBV11-2,CARNLGASGQETQYF
TRBJ2-7,-,TRBD1,TRBV28,CASSTSGQGGSGEHYF
TRBJ2-3,-,-,TRBV6-2/TRBV6-3,CASSCLARGPTDTQYF
TRBJ2-2,-,-,TRBV11-2,CASSTDSDSVELSF
TRBJ2-1,-,TRBD2,TRBV12-3/TRBV12-4,CAGMTSGRYNEQFF
TRBJ1-1,-,TRBD1,TRBV6-6,CVSNGTGVRTEAFF
TRBJ2-1,-,-,TRBV5-1,CASSLNSGEQFF
TRBJ2-1,-,-,TRBV6-1,CASIPSYDEQFF
TRBJ1-5,few,-,TRBV19,CASSEATNQPQHF
TRBJ2-6,-,-,TRBV11-2,CATQRPRSGTNVLTF
TRBJ1-5,-,-,TRBV11-2,CASILKGGLMNQPQHF
TRBJ2-7,-,-,TRBV7-9,CASSSQEGSEQYF
TRBJ2-1,few,TRBD2,TRBV11-2,CTSSLDISGRSLFF
TRBJ2-3,-,TRBD2,TRBV5-8,CASSLGLAGETDTQYF
TRBJ2-1,-,-,TRBV11-3,CASSLGVPGLPRNEQFF
TRBJ2-3,-,TRBD1,TRBV7-9,CASSSDRDGTDTQYF